Shown below are 27 T cell receptor beta chains from a single sample sequenced in a study of OX40 agonist ivuxolimab in advanced cancers. TCRdb's table, derived via immunoSEQ multiplex PCR, lists solely in-frame clones and lacks some. The table has roughly 48,000 clones, around 89% seen once. Sequencing used CD4+ or CD8+ T cells sorted from blood, obtained in a trial of the OX40 agonist ivuxolimab. The receptor source for this set is an adult with an advanced solid tumor such as melanoma, head and neck, liver or kidney cancer.

The rearrangement links TRBV5-6 to TRBJ2-7, with TRBD2 matching over 10 bases. CDR3 length equals 15 residues. The germline V gene has CDR1 SGHDT and CDR2 YYEEEE. V was pared by 0 bases and J by 3 bases, with 3 bases of the junction left unmatched. CDR3 in amino acids: CASSLALAGVYEQYF. DNA of the CDR3: TGTGCCAGCAGCTTGGCCCTAGCGGGAGTCTACGAGCAGTACTTC.

The chain is built from TRBV7-9 and TRBJ1-1; the D is unclear. From germline, CDR1 is SEHNR and CDR2 FQNEAQ (reference sequence). V lost 5 bases and J lost 4, with 14 bases in between. The CDR3 extends over 14 amino acids. The CDR3 loop is CASSALLLVTEAFF. The CDR3 DNA reads TGTGCCAGCAGCGCTCTCCTTCTGGTCACTGAAGCTTTCTTT.

V is TRBV5-1 and J is TRBJ2-7, with 7 bases fitting TRBD1. The V gene's germline CDR1 is SGHRS and CDR2 YFSETQ. V lost 7 bases to trimming and J lost 4 bases; unmatched junction nucleotides: 11. There are 14 residues in the CDR3. The chain's CDR3 is CASAYGTALYEQYF. CDR3 DNA: TGCGCCAGCGCCTATGGGACAGCTTTATACGAGCAGTACTTC. Complete variable domain (other parts from reference TRBV5-1 and TRBJ2-7): KAGVTQTPRYLIKTRGQQVTLSCSPISGHRSVSWYQQTPGQGLQFLFEYFSETQRNKGNFPGRFSGRQFSNSRSEMNVSTLELGDSALYLCASAYGTALYEQYFGPGTRLTVT.

This rearrangement joins TRBV11-1 to TRBJ1-3; 7 bases are a match to TRBD1. Germline V gene sequence: CDR1 SGHAT, CDR2 FQDESV (reference sequence). This CDR3 contains 15 residues. The junction had 3 bases not matched to a gene; V was cut back by 4 bases and J by 0 bases. CDR3 sequence reads: CASSWDRSSGNTIYF. The DNA of the CDR3 is TGTGCCAGCAGCTGGGACAGATCCTCTGGAAACACCATATATTTT.

This chain connects TRBV9 to TRBJ2-2, with D possibly matching TRBD2 (5 bases). CDR1 and CDR2 from the germline V gene are SGDLS and YYNGEE. The CDR3 runs to 13 residues. The V end lost 4 bases, the J end lost 5 bases, and 9 bases lay between the germline ends. CDR3 DNA: TGTGCCAGCAGCCCGACGGGGACCGGGGAGCTGTTTTTT. This translates into CASSPTGTGELFF.

This sequence joins TRBV6-1 and TRBJ2-4; D ambiguous. Trimming pared 1 base from V and 0 bases from J, leaving 7 bases between. Germline V gene data show CDR1 as MNHNS and CDR2 as SASEGT. The CDR3 spans 15 residues. Here the CDR3 reads CASSEVIVAKNIQYF. CDR3 in DNA: TGTGCCAGCAGTGAAGTAATCGTAGCCAAAAACATTCAGTACTTC.

The chain recombines TRBV5-6 with TRBJ1-2; the match to TRBD1 covers 11 bases. V shed 4 bases, J shed 4 bases, and the junction held 6 bases outside the gene matches. CDR3 length equals 15 residues. Germline V CDR1 and CDR2: SGHDT, YYEEEE. DNA of the CDR3: TGTGCCAGCAGCGAACCCGGGACAGGGGGCTATGGCTACACCTTC. Protein sequence: CASSEPGTGGYGYTF. Combining the CDR3 with reference TRBV5-6 and TRBJ1-2 gives the whole variable domain DAGVTQSPTHLIKTRGQQVTLRCSPKSGHDTVSWYQQALGQGPQFIFQYYEEEERQRGNFPDRFSGHQFPNYSSELNVNALLLGDSALYLCASSEPGTGGYGYTFGSGTRLTVV.

This clone has a single count. V gene TRBV6-5 combines with J gene TRBJ2-5; 8 bases match TRBD1. Gene TRBJ2-7 matches the end of the DNA better, so the J call may be wrong. The CDR3 sequence is 14 residues long. Germline V gives CDR1 MNHEY, CDR2 SVGAGI. The CDR3 reads CASRPRTGPYEQYF. Here the CDR3 DNA reads TGTGCCAGCAGACCTCGGACAGGGCCCTACGAGCAGTACTTC.

Note on this clone: The junction does not match germline at one end; this may be a read error. The V and J genes are TRBV4-1 and TRBJ2-3; D remains ambiguous. Germline CDR1 MGHRA, CDR2 YSYEKL. CDR3 size: 11 residues. In nucleotides, the CDR3 is TGCGCCAGCCGATCCGGATTTAAGGACCATTTT. Translated, it gives CASRSGFKDHF.

CDR3 region: CSVLGTEAFF. In nucleotides, the CDR3 is TGCAGCGTTCTAGGCACTGAAGCTTTCTTT. V gene TRBV29-1 combines with J gene TRBJ1-1; D remains ambiguous. Germline lookup yields CDR1 SQVTM and CDR2 ANQGSEA. The CDR3 is made up of 10 amino acids. Trimming removed 5 bases from V and 4 bases from J, with 5 bases in between.

V and J are TRBV2 and TRBJ1-5; 7 nucleotides agree with TRBD1. The CDR3 totals 21 residues. Germline CDR1 reads SNHLY; CDR2 reads FYNNEI. V lost 3 bases and J lost 0; bases outside the gene matches: 20. The CDR3 region is CASSDRSIMRTGPYSNQPQHF. The CDR3 bases are TGTGCCAGCAGTGACCGATCTATTATGAGGACAGGCCCCTATAGCAATCAGCCCCAGCATTTT.

The chain links TRBV9 to TRBJ2-7, with 7 bases identical to TRBD1. CDR1 is SGDLS and CDR2 is YYNGEE in the germline V gene. CDR3 length: 14 amino acids. Unmatched junction bases numbered 2, after V lost 0 bases and J lost 2 bases. CDR3 protein: CASSVGTGAYEQYF. The DNA of the CDR3 is TGTGCCAGCAGCGTAGGAACAGGGGCCTACGAGCAGTACTTC. Complete variable domain (other parts from reference TRBV9 and TRBJ2-7): DSGVTQTPKHLITATGQRVTLRCSPRSGDLSVYWYQQSLDQGLQFLIQYYNGEERAKGNILERFSAQQFPDLHSELNLSSLELGDSALYFCASSVGTGAYEQYFGPGTRLTVT.

This chain joins TRBV7-9 and TRBJ1-1, with unresolved D. The CDR3 contains 12 residues. With 3 bases removed from V and 5 bases from J, the gap between germline ends came to 7 bases. Looked up from germline, CDR1 is SEHNR and CDR2 is FQNEAQ (reference sequence). CDR3 region: CASSFAGTEAFF. CDR3 nucleotides: TGTGCCAGCAGCTTTGCTGGGACTGAAGCTTTCTTT.

The chain joins TRBV4-1 to TRBJ1-2; 9 positions agree with TRBD1. The germline V gene encodes CDR1 MGHRA and CDR2 YSYEKL. The CDR3 consists of 14 residues. V shed 2 bases, J shed 12 bases, and the junction held 10 bases outside the gene matches. The CDR3: CASSQPGQGRADTF. In DNA, the CDR3 is TGCGCCAGCAGCCAACCGGGACAGGGCAGGGCGGACACCTTC.

The V and J genes are TRBV5-1 and TRBJ2-5; no firm D call. The CDR3 runs to 13 residues. CDR1 is SGHRS and CDR2 is YFSETQ in the germline V gene. V was cut by 3 bases and J by 5 bases, with 11 bases left in between. This CDR3 reads CASSYPNSETQYF. CDR3 nucleotides: TGCGCCAGCAGCTACCCCAATTCGGAGACCCAGTACTTC.

The V call is TRBV7-9, the J call TRBJ2-5, with 12 bases fitting TRBD2. V was pared by 4 bases and J by 2 bases, with 8 bases of the junction left unmatched. The CDR3 loop spans 17 amino acids. CDR1 SEHNR and CDR2 FQNEAQ come from the germline V gene (reference sequence). This CDR3 reads CASSSLLLAGGQETQYF. The DNA of the CDR3 is TGTGCCAGCAGCTCCCTATTACTAGCGGGGGGTCAAGAGACCCAGTACTTC.

The J gene is TRBJ1-4, the V gene TRBV9, with 11 bases aligning to TRBD1. The germline gives CDR1 SGDLS, CDR2 YYNGEE. The V segment lost 4 bases and the J segment 6 bases; nucleotides outside the gene matches: 5. The CDR3 has 15 residues. The CDR3 region is CASSPGGQGDEKLFF. The CDR3 DNA sequence: TGTGCCAGCAGCCCCGGGGGACAGGGGGATGAAAAACTGTTTTTT.

This chain links TRBV6-5 with TRBJ1-3; 8 nucleotides align to TRBD1. This CDR3 region has 15 residues. The V and J ends lost 0 bases and 4 bases, in that order; junction bases with no gene match: 2. The germline CDR1 and CDR2 sequences are MNHEY and SVGAGI. CDR3 sequence reads: CASSYSTGAGNTIYF. CDR3 nucleotide sequence: TGTGCCAGCAGTTACTCGACAGGGGCCGGAAACACCATATATTTT.

V and J are TRBV27 and TRBJ2-1, with 7 bases lining up with TRBD2. V gave up 0 bases and J gave up 0 bases; unmatched junction bases: 2. The CDR3 sequence is 16 residues long. The germline V gene has CDR1 MNHEY and CDR2 SMNVEV (reference sequence). The CDR3 sequence is CASSLSGGSSYNEQFF. The CDR3 nucleotides read TGTGCCAGCAGTTTATCCGGCGGGAGCTCCTACAATGAGCAGTTCTTC.

In its sample, this clone was seen once. The rearrangement uses TRBV5-4 and TRBJ1-1; the match to TRBD1 covers 8 bases. Germline CDR1 and CDR2: SGHNT and YYREEE (reference sequence). CDR3 length: 14 residues. The ends lost 4 bases at V and 1 base at J; junction bases unmatched: 3. The CDR3 sequence is CASSLGQENTEAFF. As DNA, the CDR3 is TGTGCCAGCAGCCTGGGACAGGAGAACACTGAAGCTTTCTTT. The full variable domain, completed using reference TRBV5-4 and TRBJ1-1, is ETGVTQSPTHLIKTRGQQVTLRCSSQSGHNTVSWYQQALGQGPQFIFQYYREEENGRGNFPPRFSGLQFPNYSSELNVNALELDDSALYLCASSLGQENTEAFFGQGTRLTVV.

V and J are TRBV5-1 and TRBJ2-5; D call uncertain. The J call is doubtful: the DNA matches TRBJ2-7 better. This CDR3 spans 11 amino acids. Looked up from germline, CDR1 is SGHRS and CDR2 is YFSETQ. Here the CDR3 DNA reads TGCGCCAGCAGCTTGGGGGACGAGCAGTACTTC. It is translated as CASSLGDEQYF.

V gene TRBV27 combines with J gene TRBJ2-7; 8 positions match TRBD2. The CDR3 runs to 15 residues. V was clipped by 8 bases and J by 3 bases; unmatched bases: 12. The V gene's germline CDR1 is MNHEY and CDR2 SMNVEV (reference sequence). CDR3: CASALGIGGVYEQYF. CDR3 bases: TGTGCCAGCGCTCTGGGGATCGGGGGGGTCTACGAGCAGTACTTC.

At least ten counts were recorded for this clone. This sequence joins TRBV5-6 and TRBJ1-1; D is undetermined. Germline CDR1 reads SGHDT; CDR2 reads YYEEEE. CDR3 length equals 15 residues. Between the trimmed V and J ends, which lost 1 base and 5 bases, there was a span of 15 bases. The CDR3 sequence: CASSLSIGMETEAFF. CDR3 coding DNA: TGTGCCAGCAGCTTGAGTATCGGGATGGAAACTGAAGCTTTCTTT.

J is TRBJ1-1 and V is TRBV11-2; a possible D gene is TRBD1 (5 bases). The germline V gene has CDR1 SGHAT and CDR2 FQNNGV. This CDR3 is 14 amino acids long. V was clipped by 4 bases and J by 4 bases, with 13 bases between them. The CDR3, as DNA: TGTGCCAGCAGCTCAGAGGGCGGGGGCACTGAAGCTTTCTTT. Translating it yields CASSSEGGGTEAFF.

The chain joins TRBV19 to TRBJ1-2, with D unclear. CDR3 size: 13 residues. The germline CDR1 and CDR2 sequences are LNHDA and SQIVND (reference sequence). V was clipped by 7 bases and J by 1 base, with 10 bases between them. This chain's CDR3 is CASIGSLNYGYTF. CDR3 DNA sequence: TGTGCCAGTATTGGGAGCCTTAACTATGGCTACACCTTC. The variable domain in full, completed from reference TRBV19 and TRBJ1-2, reads DGGITQSPKYLFRKEGQNVTLSCEQNLNHDAMYWYRQDPGQGLRLIYYSQIVNDFQKGDIAEGYSVSREKKESFPLTVTSAQKNPTAFYLCASIGSLNYGYTFGSGTRLTVV.

J is TRBJ2-7 and V is TRBV7-3; 9 bases line up with TRBD1. The ends lost 5 bases at V and 3 bases at J; junction bases unmatched: 2. The CDR3 has 13 amino acids. In germline, CDR1 is SGHTA, CDR2 FQGTGA. The CDR3 protein is CASSATGGYEQYF. The CDR3 DNA sequence: TGTGCCAGCAGCGCGACAGGGGGCTACGAGCAGTACTTC.

The rearrangement joins TRBV25-1 to TRBJ2-1, with no clear D. This CDR3 contains 11 residues. Germline V gene sequence: CDR1 MGHDK, CDR2 SYGVNS. V lost 1 base, J lost 8 bases, and 3 bases lay in between. The CDR3 region is CASSESYEQFF. The CDR3 nucleotides read TGTGCCAGCAGTGAATCGTATGAGCAGTTCTTC.